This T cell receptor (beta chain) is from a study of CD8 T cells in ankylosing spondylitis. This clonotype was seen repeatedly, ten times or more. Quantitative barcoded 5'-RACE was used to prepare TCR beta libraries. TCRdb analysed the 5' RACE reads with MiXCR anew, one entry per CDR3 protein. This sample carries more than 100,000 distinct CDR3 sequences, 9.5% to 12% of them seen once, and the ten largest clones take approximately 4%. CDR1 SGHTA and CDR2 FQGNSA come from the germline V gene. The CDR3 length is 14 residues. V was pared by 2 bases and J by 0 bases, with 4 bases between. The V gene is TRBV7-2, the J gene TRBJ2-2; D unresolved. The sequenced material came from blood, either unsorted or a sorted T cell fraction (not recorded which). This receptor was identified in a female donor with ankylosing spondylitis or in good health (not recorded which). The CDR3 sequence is CASSLLTNTGELFF. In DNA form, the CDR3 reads TGTGCCAGCAGCTTACTAACGAACACCGGGGAGCTGTTTTTT.